What follows is one TCR beta chain and its context. Antigen: not known. Treatment reported: 15 Gy SBRT to primary tumor, nephrectomy 4 weeks later. V was pared by 2 bases and J by 3 bases, with 15 bases between. This CDR3 comprises 15 residues. The germline V gene has CDR1 SGHDT and CDR2 YYEEEE. The data were produced by immunoSEQ multiplex PCR, yet TCRdb's version contains in-frame clones alone and is incomplete. The sample carries approximately 23,000 clones, around 52% recorded once. This record belongs to a study of radiation and T cells in renal cell carcinoma. Study-wide results and limits: Sampling covered only 0.75 to 1 g of each tumor. Compared with controls, irradiated tumors had more, larger dominant CDR3 motifs.

This chain uses TRBV5-6 with TRBJ2-7; perhaps TRBD2 as D (6 bases). The clonotype comes from a woman aged 50 to 60 with renal cell carcinoma. Sequencing was performed on tumor tissue, taken from a patient whose treatment included radiotherapy and nephrectomy. The CDR3 bases are TGTGCCAGCAGCTTAGGGACTTGGGGGATCTACGAGCAGTACTTC. Translation gives CASSLGTWGIYEQYF.